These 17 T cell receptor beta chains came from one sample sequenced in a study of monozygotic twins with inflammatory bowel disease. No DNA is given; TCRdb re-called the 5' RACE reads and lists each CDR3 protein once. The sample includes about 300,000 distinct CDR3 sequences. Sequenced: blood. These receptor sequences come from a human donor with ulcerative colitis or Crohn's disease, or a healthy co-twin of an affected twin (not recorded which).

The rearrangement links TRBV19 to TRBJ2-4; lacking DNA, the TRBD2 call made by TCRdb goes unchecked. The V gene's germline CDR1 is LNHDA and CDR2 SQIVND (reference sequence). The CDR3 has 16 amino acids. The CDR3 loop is CASSIPGTIGKNIQYF.

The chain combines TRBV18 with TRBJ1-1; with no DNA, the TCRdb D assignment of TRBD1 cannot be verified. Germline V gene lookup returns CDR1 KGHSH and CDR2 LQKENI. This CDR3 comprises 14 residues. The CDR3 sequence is CASSPRTMGGEAFF.

CDR3 in amino acids: CASSWRRGRSGSSSYEQYF. The gene calls are TRBV27 and TRBJ2-7; TCRdb names TRBD2, which stays unverified in the absence of DNA. Germline CDR1 and CDR2: MNHEY and SMNVEV (reference sequence). CDR3 length: 19 residues.

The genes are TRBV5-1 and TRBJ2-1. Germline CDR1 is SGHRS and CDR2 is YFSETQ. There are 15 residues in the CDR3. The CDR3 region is CASSLVGTSYNEQFF.

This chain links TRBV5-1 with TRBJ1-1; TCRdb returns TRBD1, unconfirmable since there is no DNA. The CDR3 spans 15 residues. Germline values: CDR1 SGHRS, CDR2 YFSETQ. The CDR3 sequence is CASSLVAGAVTEAFF.

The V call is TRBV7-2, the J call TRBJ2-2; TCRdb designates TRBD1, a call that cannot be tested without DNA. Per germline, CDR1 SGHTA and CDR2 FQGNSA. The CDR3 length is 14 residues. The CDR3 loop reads CASSLPRVGGELFF. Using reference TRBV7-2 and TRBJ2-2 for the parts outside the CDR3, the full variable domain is GAGVSQSPSNKVTEKGKDVELRCDPISGHTALYWYRQSLGQGLEFLIYFQGNSAPDKSGLPSDRFSAERTGGSVSTLTIQRTQQEDSAVYLCASSLPRVGGELFFGEGSRLTVL.

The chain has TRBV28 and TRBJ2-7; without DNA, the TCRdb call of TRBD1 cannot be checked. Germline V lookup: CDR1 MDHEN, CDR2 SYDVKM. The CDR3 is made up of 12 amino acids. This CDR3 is CASRLTGYEQYF.

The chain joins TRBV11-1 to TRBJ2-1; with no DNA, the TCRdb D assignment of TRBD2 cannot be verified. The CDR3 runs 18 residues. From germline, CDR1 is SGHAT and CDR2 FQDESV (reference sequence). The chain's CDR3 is CASSLIRLAGMSYNEQFF.

This CDR3 is CASRWDAGGNYGYTF. The chain has TRBV7-3 and TRBJ1-2. The CDR3 is 15 amino acids. The germline V gene encodes CDR1 SGHTA and CDR2 FQGTGA.

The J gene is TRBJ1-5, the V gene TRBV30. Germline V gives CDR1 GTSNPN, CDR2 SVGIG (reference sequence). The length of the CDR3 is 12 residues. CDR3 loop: CAWAGGNQPQHF.

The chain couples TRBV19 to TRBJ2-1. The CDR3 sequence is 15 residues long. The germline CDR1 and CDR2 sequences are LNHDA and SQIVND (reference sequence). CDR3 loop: CASSIGVNHNVEQFF.

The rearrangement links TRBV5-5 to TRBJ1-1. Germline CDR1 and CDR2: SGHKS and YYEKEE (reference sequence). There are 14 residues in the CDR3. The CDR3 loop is CASSLSSVNTEAFF.

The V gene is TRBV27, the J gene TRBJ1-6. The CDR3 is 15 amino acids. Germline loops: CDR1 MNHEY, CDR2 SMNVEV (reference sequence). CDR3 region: CASSKASSYNSPLHF.

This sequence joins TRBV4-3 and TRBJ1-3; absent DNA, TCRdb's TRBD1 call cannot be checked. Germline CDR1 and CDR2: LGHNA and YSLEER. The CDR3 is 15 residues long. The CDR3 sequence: CASSPDRGTGNTIYF.

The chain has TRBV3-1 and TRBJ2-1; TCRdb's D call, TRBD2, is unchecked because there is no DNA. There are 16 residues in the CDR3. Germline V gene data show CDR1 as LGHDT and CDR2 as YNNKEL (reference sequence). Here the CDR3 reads CASSQSLGGRASEQFF.

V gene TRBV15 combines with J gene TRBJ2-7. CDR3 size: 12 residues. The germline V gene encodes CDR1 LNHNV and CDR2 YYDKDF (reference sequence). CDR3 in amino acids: CATSSRPYEQYF.

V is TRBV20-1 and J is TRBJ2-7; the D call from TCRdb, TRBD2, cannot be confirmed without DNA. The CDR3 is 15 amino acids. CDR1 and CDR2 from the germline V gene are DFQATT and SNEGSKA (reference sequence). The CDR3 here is CSAQPALAATYEQYF.